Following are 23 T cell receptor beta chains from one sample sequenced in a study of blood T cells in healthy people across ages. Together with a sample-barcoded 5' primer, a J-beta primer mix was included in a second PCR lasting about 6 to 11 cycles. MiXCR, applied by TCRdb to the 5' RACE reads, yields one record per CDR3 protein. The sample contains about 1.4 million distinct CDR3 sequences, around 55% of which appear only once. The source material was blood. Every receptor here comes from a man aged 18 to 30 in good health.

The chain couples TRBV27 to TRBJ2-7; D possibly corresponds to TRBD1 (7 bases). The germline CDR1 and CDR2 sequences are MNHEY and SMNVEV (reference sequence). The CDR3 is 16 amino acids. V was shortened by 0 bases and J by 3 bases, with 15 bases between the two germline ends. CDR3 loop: CASSLSAGGSFYEQYF. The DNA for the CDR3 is TGTGCCAGCAGTTTATCGGCAGGGGGGTCCTTCTACGAGCAGTACTTC.

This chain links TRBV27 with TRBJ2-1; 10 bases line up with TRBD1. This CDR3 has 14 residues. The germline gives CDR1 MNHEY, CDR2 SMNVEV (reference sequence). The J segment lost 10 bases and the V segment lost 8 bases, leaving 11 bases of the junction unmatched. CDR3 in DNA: TGTGCCAGCCGGGACAGGGGCCTTCCGAGCGAGCAGTTCTTC. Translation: CASRDRGLPSEQFF.

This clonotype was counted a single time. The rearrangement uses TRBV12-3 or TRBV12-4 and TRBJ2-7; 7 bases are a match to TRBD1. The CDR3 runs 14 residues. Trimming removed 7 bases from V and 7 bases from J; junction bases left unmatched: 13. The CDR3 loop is CASTPGLGGNEQYF. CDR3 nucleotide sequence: TGTGCCAGCACCCCTGGCCTAGGGGGCAATGAGCAGTACTTC.

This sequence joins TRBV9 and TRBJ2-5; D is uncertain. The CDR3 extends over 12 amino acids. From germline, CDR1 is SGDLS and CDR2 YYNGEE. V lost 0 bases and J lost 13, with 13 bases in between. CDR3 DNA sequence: TGTGCCAGCAGCGTAGAGAATCCCCCGGTGTACTTC. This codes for CASSVENPPVYF.

In nucleotides, the CDR3 is TGTGCCACCAGCATGGACAAAACCTACGAGCAGTACTTC. Its translation: CATSMDKTYEQYF. The rearrangement uses TRBV15 and TRBJ2-7; D might be TRBD1 (5 bases). V was shortened by 4 bases and J by 2 bases, with 9 bases between the two germline ends. The CDR3 contains 13 residues. Germline-derived CDR1 and CDR2 are LNHNV and YYDKDF (reference sequence). The whole variable domain, filled in from reference TRBV15 and TRBJ2-7, reads DAMVIQNPRYQVTQFGKPVTLSCSQTLNHNVMYWYQQKSSQAPKLLFHYYDKDFNNEADTPDNFQSRRPNTSFCFLDIRSPGLGDTAMYLCATSMDKTYEQYFGPGTRLTVT.

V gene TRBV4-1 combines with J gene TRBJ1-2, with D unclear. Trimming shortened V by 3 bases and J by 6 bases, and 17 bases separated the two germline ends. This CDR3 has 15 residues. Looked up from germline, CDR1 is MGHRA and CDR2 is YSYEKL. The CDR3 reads CASSQQWTAGHGYTF. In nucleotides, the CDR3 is TGCGCCAGCAGCCAGCAATGGACGGCAGGCCATGGCTACACCTTC.

The CDR3 DNA reads as TGTGCCACCAGCACTCAGAGCTCTGGGGCCAACGTCCTGACTTTC. It yields the protein CATSTQSSGANVLTF. The chain employs TRBV15 and TRBJ2-6; no reliable D call. There are 15 residues in the CDR3. Trimming shortened V by 4 bases and J by 0 bases, and 7 bases separated the two germline ends. CDR1 is LNHNV, CDR2 YYDKDF, per germline (reference sequence).

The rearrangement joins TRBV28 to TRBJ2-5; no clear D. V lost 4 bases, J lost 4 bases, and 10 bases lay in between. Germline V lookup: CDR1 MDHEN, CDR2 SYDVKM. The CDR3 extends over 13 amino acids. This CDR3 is CASSSLGRETQYF. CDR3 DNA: TGTGCCAGCAGTTCCCTGGGAAGAGAGACCCAGTACTTC.

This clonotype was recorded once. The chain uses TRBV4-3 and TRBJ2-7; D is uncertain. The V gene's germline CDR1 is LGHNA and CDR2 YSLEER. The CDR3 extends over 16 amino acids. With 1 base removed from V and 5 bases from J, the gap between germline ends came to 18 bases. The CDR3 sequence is CASSQGEDGSGNEQYF. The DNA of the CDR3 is TGCGCCAGCAGCCAAGGAGAGGACGGCTCTGGTAACGAGCAGTACTTC.

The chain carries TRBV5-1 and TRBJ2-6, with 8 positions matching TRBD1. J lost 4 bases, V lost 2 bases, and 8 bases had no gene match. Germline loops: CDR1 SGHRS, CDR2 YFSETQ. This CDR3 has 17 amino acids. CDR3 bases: TGCGCCAGCAGCTTAAGGACAGGGAATTCAGGGGCCAACGTCCTGACTTTC. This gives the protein CASSLRTGNSGANVLTF.

The CDR3 region is CASSPLAIYEQYF. CDR3 bases: TGTGCCAGCTCCCCGCTGGCGATCTACGAGCAGTACTTC. This rearrangement joins TRBV6-2 or TRBV6-3 to TRBJ2-5; D gene ambiguous. Judging by the DNA end, TRBJ2-7 fits better; the J call may be wrong. Germline V gene sequence: CDR1 MNHEY, CDR2 SVGEGT. The CDR3 contains 13 residues.

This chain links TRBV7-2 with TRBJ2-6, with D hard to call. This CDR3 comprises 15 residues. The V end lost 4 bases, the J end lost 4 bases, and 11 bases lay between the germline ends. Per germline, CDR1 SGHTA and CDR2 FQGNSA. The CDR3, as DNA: TGTGCCAGCAGCTACCCGGGCCGAGGGGCCAACGTCCTGACTTTC. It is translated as CASSYPGRGANVLTF.

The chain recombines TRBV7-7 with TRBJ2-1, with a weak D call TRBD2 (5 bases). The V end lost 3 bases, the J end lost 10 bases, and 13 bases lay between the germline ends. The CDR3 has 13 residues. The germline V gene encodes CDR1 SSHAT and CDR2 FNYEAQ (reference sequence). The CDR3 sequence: CASSFTPGYEQFF. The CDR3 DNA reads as TGTGCCAGCAGCTTTACTCCGGGGTACGAGCAGTTCTTC.

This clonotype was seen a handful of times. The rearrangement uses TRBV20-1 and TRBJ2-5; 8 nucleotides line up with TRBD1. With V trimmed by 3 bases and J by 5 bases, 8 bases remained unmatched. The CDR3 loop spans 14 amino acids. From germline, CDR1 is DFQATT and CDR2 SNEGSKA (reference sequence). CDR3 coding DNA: TGCAGTGCTAGGTCGGGGACAGGCTGGGAGACCCAGTACTTC. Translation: CSARSGTGWETQYF.

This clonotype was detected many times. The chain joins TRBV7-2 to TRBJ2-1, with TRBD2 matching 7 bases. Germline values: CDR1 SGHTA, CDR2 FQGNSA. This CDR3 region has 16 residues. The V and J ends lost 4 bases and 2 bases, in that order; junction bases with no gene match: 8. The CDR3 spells CASSSSPGTTYNEQFF. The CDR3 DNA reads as TGTGCCAGCAGCTCCTCACCGGGGACTACCTACAATGAGCAGTTCTTC.

Written as DNA, the CDR3 is TGTGCCAGCAGTAATCCCGGGACAGGGGCCTCCATTAGCACAGATACGCAGTATTTT. As protein: CASSNPGTGASISTDTQYF. This chain connects TRBV27 to TRBJ2-3; the match to TRBD1 covers 10 bases. Germline values: CDR1 MNHEY, CDR2 SMNVEV (reference sequence). With V trimmed by 5 bases and J by 0 bases, 14 bases remained unmatched. This CDR3 is 19 amino acids long.

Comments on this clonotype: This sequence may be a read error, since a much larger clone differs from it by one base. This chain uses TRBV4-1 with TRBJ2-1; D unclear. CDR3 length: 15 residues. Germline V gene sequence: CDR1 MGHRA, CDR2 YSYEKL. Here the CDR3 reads CTSSQDMSGWWGQFF. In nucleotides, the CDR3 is TGCACCAGCAGCCAAGATATGTCCGGGTGGTGGGGGCAGTTCTTC.

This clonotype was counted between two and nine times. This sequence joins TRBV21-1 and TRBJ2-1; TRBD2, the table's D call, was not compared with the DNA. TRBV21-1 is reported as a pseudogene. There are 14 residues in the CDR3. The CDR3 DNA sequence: TGTGCCAGCACTAGCGGGAGGGCCGGCAATGAGCAGTTCTTC. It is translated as CASTSGRAGNEQFF.

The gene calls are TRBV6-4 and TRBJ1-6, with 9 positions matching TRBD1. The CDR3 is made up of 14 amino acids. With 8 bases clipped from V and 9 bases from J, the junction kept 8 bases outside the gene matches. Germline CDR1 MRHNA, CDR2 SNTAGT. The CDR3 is CASGAEDRGSPLHF. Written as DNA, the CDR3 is TGTGCCAGCGGCGCCGAGGACAGGGGTTCACCCCTCCACTTT.

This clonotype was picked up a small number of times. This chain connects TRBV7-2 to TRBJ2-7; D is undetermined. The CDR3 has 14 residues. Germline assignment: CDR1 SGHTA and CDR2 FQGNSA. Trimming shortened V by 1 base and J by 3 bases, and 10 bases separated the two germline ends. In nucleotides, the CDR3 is TGTGCCAGCAGCTTAGAGACTGTTCACTACGAGCAGTACTTC. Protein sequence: CASSLETVHYEQYF.

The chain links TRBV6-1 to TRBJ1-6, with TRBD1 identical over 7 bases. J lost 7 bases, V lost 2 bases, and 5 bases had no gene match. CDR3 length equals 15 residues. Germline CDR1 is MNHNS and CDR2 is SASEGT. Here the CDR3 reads CASSEKGAWNSPLHF. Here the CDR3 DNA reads TGTGCCAGCAGTGAAAAGGGGGCTTGGAATTCACCCCTCCACTTT.

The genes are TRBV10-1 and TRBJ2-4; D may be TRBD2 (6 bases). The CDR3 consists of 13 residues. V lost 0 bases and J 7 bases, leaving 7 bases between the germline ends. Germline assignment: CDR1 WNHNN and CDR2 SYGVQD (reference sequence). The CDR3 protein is CASSESRGNIQYF. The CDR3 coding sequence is TGCGCCAGCAGTGAGTCCCGGGGGAACATTCAGTACTTC.

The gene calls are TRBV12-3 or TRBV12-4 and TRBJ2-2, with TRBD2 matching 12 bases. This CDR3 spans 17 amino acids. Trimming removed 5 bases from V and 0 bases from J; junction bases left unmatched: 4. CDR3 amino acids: CASSPGLAGSNTGELFF. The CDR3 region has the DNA TGTGCCAGCAGTCCCGGACTAGCGGGGTCGAACACCGGGGAGCTGTTTTTT.